These 10 T cell receptor beta chains were all obtained from the same sample, sequenced in a study of blood T cell repertoires in COVID-19. Data came from immunoSEQ multiplex PCR; TCRdb stores just in-frame clones and leaves some out. The sample has approximately 110,000 clones, 75% to 90% seen once; the top ten hold around 1.1%. The sequenced sample was peripheral blood. The receptor set was obtained from a human donor in a cohort sampled during active COVID-19.

This chain joins TRBV6-2 or TRBV6-3 and TRBJ1-2; 8 bases match TRBD1. J gave up 8 bases and V 2 bases, and 4 bases lay outside the gene matches. This CDR3 region has 13 residues. Germline V gene data show CDR1 as MNHEY and CDR2 as SVGEGT. Written as DNA, the CDR3 is TGTGCCAGCAGTTACCAAGACAGGGGCGGCTACACCTTC. Amino acid sequence: CASSYQDRGGYTF.

This chain joins TRBV5-3 and TRBJ1-5; 8 nucleotides line up with TRBD1. TRBV5-3 falls under the ORF class, with uncertain function. V lost 5 bases and J lost 4; bases outside the gene matches: 8. The CDR3 length is 15 residues. The CDR3 is CARRRDRRANQPQHF. In nucleotides, the CDR3 is TGTGCCAGAAGGCGGGACAGGAGGGCAAATCAGCCCCAGCATTTT.

The rearrangement uses TRBV7-2 and TRBJ2-1, with TRBD1 matching over 11 bases. Germline CDR1 and CDR2: SGHTA and FQGNSA. The trim removed 5 bases at V and 12 bases at J, leaving 9 bases unmatched. This CDR3 comprises 14 residues. Here the CDR3 reads CASSAGTGGFGQFF. The CDR3 DNA reads as TGTGCCAGCAGCGCGGGGACAGGGGGTTTTGGGCAGTTCTTC.

This clone was picked up one time. In DNA form, the CDR3 reads TGTGCCAGCAGCTTGGTGGACAACTCCTACGAGCAGTACTTC. As protein: CASSLVDNSYEQYF. The V gene is TRBV5-6, the J gene TRBJ2-7; possibly TRBD1 for D (5 bases). V was shortened by 0 bases and J by 0 bases, with 7 bases between the two germline ends. The germline V gene has CDR1 SGHDT and CDR2 YYEEEE. This CDR3 comprises 14 residues.

The J gene is TRBJ2-3, the V gene TRBV5-1, with 13 bases that match TRBD2. Germline V CDR1 and CDR2: SGHRS, YFSETQ. The CDR3 extends over 15 amino acids. Trimming removed 4 bases from V and 7 bases from J; junction bases left unmatched: 6. CDR3 amino acids: CASSPGTSGKYTQYF. In nucleotides, the CDR3 is TGCGCCAGCAGCCCAGGGACTAGCGGGAAGTATACGCAGTATTTT.

The chain joins TRBV6-5 to TRBJ2-1, with TRBD2 matching over 10 bases. Trimming at V came to 6 bases and at J to 2 bases, leaving 4 bases not matched to a gene. This CDR3 spans 15 amino acids. Germline CDR1 and CDR2: MNHEY and SVGAGI. The CDR3 protein is CASRTSGRAYNEQFF. The CDR3 coding sequence is TGTGCCAGCAGAACCAGCGGGAGGGCCTACAATGAGCAGTTCTTC.

The rearrangement links TRBV3-1 (or the pseudogene TRBV3-2) to TRBJ2-5, with TRBD2 matching over 14 bases. Germline assignment: CDR1 LGHDT and CDR2 YNNKEL (reference sequence). The CDR3 contains 17 residues. V dropped 0 bases and J dropped 7; count of bases not matched to a gene: 7. The CDR3 coding sequence is TGTGCCAGCAGCCAAGATGGGGGGACTAGCGGGAGCGGGACCCAGTACTTC. Its protein product is CASSQDGGTSGSGTQYF.

The rearrangement links TRBV13 to TRBJ2-3; no clear D. V lost 4 bases and J lost 0, with 14 bases in between. Germline values: CDR1 PRHDT, CDR2 FYEKMQ (reference sequence). There are 16 residues in the CDR3. CDR3 loop: CASSSRVALSTDTQYF. CDR3 coding DNA: TGTGCCAGCAGCTCACGAGTAGCCCTAAGCACAGATACGCAGTATTTT. The variable domain in full, with the rest retrieved from reference TRBV13 and TRBJ2-3, is AAGVIQSPRHLIKEKRETATLKCYPIPRHDTVYWYQQGPGQDPQFLISFYEKMQSDKGSIPDRFSAQQFSDYHSELNMSSLELGDSALYFCASSSRVALSTDTQYFGPGTRLTVL.

CDR3 region: CASSPTSGRGRTGELFF. The CDR3 region has the DNA TGTGCCAGCTCACCAACCTCGGGTAGGGGGCGAACCGGGGAGCTGTTTTTT. The rearrangement links TRBV18 to TRBJ2-2; 7 nucleotides align to TRBD1. CDR1 is KGHSH and CDR2 is LQKENI in the germline V gene. The trim removed 2 bases at V and 5 bases at J, leaving 11 bases unmatched. This CDR3 has 17 amino acids.

This chain uses TRBV12-3 or TRBV12-4 with TRBJ1-5; D gene ambiguous. V was trimmed by 3 bases and J by 7 bases, leaving 7 bases between them. This CDR3 has 12 amino acids. The CDR3 loop is CASSFYRQPQHF. In nucleotides, the CDR3 is TGTGCCAGCAGTTTTTACAGACAGCCCCAGCATTTT.